The rows below give T cell receptor beta chains drawn from one sample of a study of beta chain features in type 1 diabetes. TCRdb's copy holds only in-frame clones and misses some; the assay was immunoSEQ multiplex PCR. In the table there are 550,000 to 850,000 clones, roughly 13% of which are singletons. The sequenced sample was naive CD4+ T cells from blood. Every receptor here comes from a young man with type 1 diabetes. Both conserved end residues are part of each CDR3. The D gene is left open where the match is weak. Rows may omit the clone size; those that give it use once, few, many or a size class.

TRBD1 few TRBJ2-1 TRBV19 CASSQGQGAFNEQFF TGTGCCAGTAGTCAGGGACAGGGGGCTTTCAATGAGCAGTTCTTC
- - TRBJ2-2 TRBV10-3 CAISSGTGELFF TGTGCCATCTCCTCGGGCACCGGGGAGCTGTTTTTT
- - TRBJ1-3 TRBV7-2 CASSLGPAYGGNTIYF TGTGCCAGCAGCTTAGGACCGGCCTATGGAGGAAACACCATATATTTT
TRBD1 - TRBJ2-7 TRBV5-1 CASSLGDRAYEQYF TGCGCCAGCAGCTTGGGGGACAGGGCCTACGAGCAGTACTTC
- few TRBJ2-2 TRBV11-2 CASSLQGSLFF TGTGCCAGCAGCTTACAGGGCTCCCTGTTTTTT
- few TRBJ2-7 TRBV6-5 CASSYWRGPTYEQYF TGTGCCAGCAGTTACTGGCGGGGGCCCACCTACGAGCAGTACTTC
- few TRBJ2-7 TRBV5-1 CASSLEGTGPYEQYF TGCGCCAGCAGCTTGGAGGGGACTGGGCCCTACGAGCAGTACTTC
- - TRBJ2-3 TRBV27 CASSLRGTDTQYF TGTGCCAGCAGTTTGAGAGGCACAGATACGCAGTATTTT
- - TRBJ2-2 TRBV5-1 CASSLGRDSYTGELFF TGCGCCAGCAGCTTGGGGCGGGACAGCTACACCGGGGAGCTGTTTTTT
- - TRBJ2-7 TRBV7-9 CASSLGQGVFDEQYF TGTGCCAGCAGCTTGGGGCAGGGTGTTTTTGACGAGCAGTACTTC
TRBD1 few TRBJ1-1 TRBV11-1 CASSLAGTVEAFF TGTGCCAGCAGCTTAGCGGGGACAGTTGAAGCTTTCTTT
- - TRBJ1-2 TRBV5-1 CASSFGTATIPYGYTF TGCGCCAGCAGCTTCGGGACGGCAACCATCCCTTATGGCTACACCTTC
TRBD1 - TRBJ1-2 TRBV18 CASSPTGTGPYGYTF TGTGCCAGCTCACCAACCGGGACAGGCCCTTATGGCTACACCTTC
TRBD1 few TRBJ1-4 TRBV18 CASSPQGAVEKLFF TGTGCCAGCTCACCACAGGGGGCAGTTGAAAAACTGTTTTTT
- few TRBJ1-1 TRBV27 CASSLSPNTEAFF TGTGCCAGCAGTTTGAGTCCGAACACTGAAGCTTTCTTT
- few TRBJ1-5 TRBV4-1 CASSQDPEDQPQHF TGCGCCAGCAGCCAAGATCCGGAGGATCAGCCCCAGCATTTT
- - TRBJ2-3 TRBV7-3 CASSLGGAKTDTQYF TGTGCCAGCAGCTTAGGAGGGGCTAAGACAGATACGCAGTATTTT
- - TRBJ1-2 TRBV11-1 CASATGIYGYTF TGTGCCAGCGCTACAGGGATCTATGGCTACACCTTC
TRBD1 few TRBJ2-7 TRBV10-3 CAIRRVKDRGNIYEQYF TGTGCCATCAGGAGAGTAAAGGACAGGGGAAATATCTACGAGCAGTACTTC
- few TRBJ2-1 TRBV18 CASSLVEGTVYNEQFF TGTGCCAGCTCACTTGTGGAGGGGACTGTGTACAATGAGCAGTTCTTC
- - TRBJ2-7 TRBV10-3 CAISRDVVGNEQYF TGTGCCATCAGTCGGGACGTAGTGGGCAACGAGCAGTACTTC
- - TRBJ1-1 TRBV18 CASSPQGNTEAFF TGTGCCAGCTCGCCACAGGGGAACACTGAAGCTTTCTTT
- few TRBJ1-2 TRBV15 CATSRGTAINYGYTF TGTGCCACCAGCAGAGGGACAGCGATTAACTATGGCTACACCTTC
TRBD1 few TRBJ1-6 TRBV2 CASPGQGENSPLHF TGTGCCAGCCCGGGACAGGGGGAAAATTCACCCCTCCACTTT
TRBD1 few TRBJ1-4 TRBV30 CAWSPTGGRSGLFF TGTGCCTGGAGTCCGACAGGGGGTAGATCGGGACTGTTTTTT
- few TRBJ1-2 TRBV5-4 CASSLRGPNYGYTF TGTGCCAGCAGCTTGCGGGGGCCCAACTATGGCTACACCTTC
TRBD1 - TRBJ2-7 TRBV6-5 CASGRDRGHGEQYF TGTGCCAGCGGTCGAGACAGGGGGCATGGCGAGCAGTACTTC
- few TRBJ1-5 TRBV14 CASSPPGLQGVLGNQPQHF TGTGCCAGCAGCCCCCCTGGTCTACAAGGGGTTCTAGGAAATCAGCCCCAGCATTTT
- - TRBJ1-5 TRBV6-1 CASSEAPASSNQPQHF TGTGCCAGCAGTGAAGCGCCTGCAAGTAGCAATCAGCCCCAGCATTTT
TRBD1 few TRBJ1-1 TRBV25-1 CASSARDSFFTEAFF TGTGCCAGCAGTGCCCGGGACAGCTTCTTCACTGAAGCTTTCTTT
TRBD1 - TRBJ2-7 TRBV7-9 CASSRDRGQYEQYF TGTGCCAGCAGTCGGGACAGGGGGCAATACGAGCAGTACTTC
TRBD1 - TRBJ2-5 TRBV7-7 CASSLGGQGNQETQYF TGTGCTAGCAGCTTAGGAGGACAGGGGAACCAAGAGACCCAGTACTTC
- few TRBJ1-6 TRBV7-9 CASSFEWTGNSPLHF TGTGCCAGCAGCTTCGAGTGGACGGGGAATTCACCCCTCCACTTT
TRBD1 few TRBJ1-2 TRBV6-6 CASSPWGQGAYGYTF TGTGCCAGCAGTCCCTGGGGACAGGGGGCCTATGGCTACACCTTC
- few TRBJ1-2 TRBV20-1 CSADWSYGYTF TGCAGTGCAGATTGGAGCTATGGCTACACCTTC
- - TRBJ2-5 TRBV2 CASTYAETQYF TGTGCCAGCACTTACGCAGAGACCCAGTACTTC
TRBD1 few TRBJ1-2 TRBV10-3 CAITADRGEYGYTF TGTGCCATCACCGCGGACAGGGGAGAATATGGCTACACCTTC
- - TRBJ2-3 TRBV7-3 CASSLAALDTDTQYF TGTGCCAGCAGCTTAGCAGCTCTTGACACAGATACGCAGTATTTT
- few TRBJ1-2 TRBV6-5 CASSYSTLGDYGYTF TGTGCCAGCAGTTACTCGACTCTAGGGGACTATGGCTACACCTTC
- - TRBJ2-7 TRBV11-3 CASSLRGEQYF TGTGCCAGCAGCCTTCGGGGCGAGCAGTACTTC
- - TRBJ1-4 TRBV5-6 CASSLGVGEKLFF TGTGCCAGCAGCTTGGGTGTCGGGGAAAAACTGTTTTTT
- few TRBJ1-1 TRBV25-1 CASSEDWRGNTEAFF TGTGCCAGCAGTGAAGATTGGCGGGGTAACACTGAAGCTTTCTTT
- - TRBJ2-5 TRBV11-2 CASSLVGRQQETQYF TGTGCCAGCAGCTTAGTCGGCAGACAACAAGAGACCCAGTACTTC
- few TRBJ2-7 TRBV2 CASSPGSSGEQYF TGTGCCAGCTCTCCAGGGTCATCGGGTGAGCAGTACTTC
TRBD1 - TRBJ1-2 TRBV29-1 CSVSTGRGDYGYTF TGCAGCGTTTCGACAGGGCGAGGGGACTATGGCTACACCTTC